The 8 T cell receptor beta chains reported below all come from one sample, sequenced in a study of T-cell memory formation after mild COVID-19 (dated by TCRdb to the early 2020s). The library was made by 5' RACE. The sequencing machine was an Illumina NovaSeq 6000. TCRdb reran the public reads through fastp at Q25 and MiXCR, keeping productive beta chains. Entries are consolidated by CDR3 protein sequence, retaining the most common genes and DNA. The sample table records under 600,000 distinct CDR3 sequences; about 20% of these occur just once. The biggest ten clones account for approximately 8% of the sample. Sequencing used PBMCs or a T cell subset sorted from them (not recorded which). These receptors came from an adult woman who had mild COVID-19 (a few samples of this study predate the infection). The sample titles of this study are shuffled in the database, so cell type and time point are left out; the donor was told from shared clones.

This clonotype occurred a few times. This sequence joins TRBV7-2 and TRBJ2-1; 9 bases are a match to TRBD1. The CDR3 has 17 residues. Germline CDR1 SGHTA, CDR2 FQGNSA. Losses at the gene ends were 2 bases for V and 5 bases for J; bases not matched to a gene: 10. The chain's CDR3 is CASSLRSGTGPHNEQFF. The CDR3 nucleotides read TGTGCCAGCAGCTTACGGTCCGGGACAGGGCCCCACAATGAGCAGTTCTTC.

This clonotype was seen more than once but under ten times. This chain connects TRBV5-1 to TRBJ2-1; 9 positions match TRBD1. J was trimmed by 0 bases and V by 5 bases; bases with no gene match: 3. Germline V gives CDR1 SGHRS, CDR2 YFSETQ. This CDR3 has 15 residues. The CDR3 reads CASRQGASSYNEQFF. CDR3 bases: TGCGCCAGCAGACAGGGGGCTAGCTCCTACAATGAGCAGTTCTTC.

This clonotype was found once. This chain joins TRBV12-3 or TRBV12-4 and TRBJ2-6; 7 bases are a match to TRBD1. Trimming cost V 7 bases and J 0 bases; bases outside gene matches: 9. The CDR3 length is 17 residues. The CDR3 protein is CASTPGQLVSGANVLTF. CDR3 sequence (DNA): TGTGCCAGCACCCCGGGACAGCTAGTCTCTGGGGCCAACGTCCTGACTTTC.

This clonotype was seen only a few times. The V call is TRBV29-1, the J call TRBJ2-3; D unresolved. Per the germline V gene, CDR1 is SQVTM and CDR2 is ANQGSEA. V dropped 4 bases and J dropped 0 bases, with 14 bases sitting between them. The CDR3 totals 15 residues. The CDR3 nucleotides are TGCAGCGTTGGGGCGAGGTCTTCTAGCACAGATACGCAGTATTTT. This codes for CSVGARSSSTDTQYF.

This clonotype has only a few counts. The chain uses TRBV29-1 and TRBJ2-7, with TRBD2 identical over 7 bases. Germline V gene data show CDR1 as SQVTM and CDR2 as ANQGSEA. CDR3 length equals 12 residues. CDR3 bases: TGCCGCACTAGCGTTAGCTCCTACGAGCAGTACTTC. It encodes CRTSVSSYEQYF.

This chain uses TRBV24-1 with TRBJ1-2; D remains unclear. The length of the CDR3 is 12 residues. V shed 1 base and J shed 8 bases, with 7 bases lying between them. Germline V gene sequence: CDR1 KGHDR, CDR2 SFDVKD. CDR3 residues: CATSDFLQGYTF. The CDR3 DNA reads TGTGCCACCAGTGATTTTCTGCAGGGCTACACCTTC.

The chain couples TRBV7-9 to TRBJ2-1; 11 positions agree with TRBD2. J gave up 2 bases and V 5 bases, and 5 bases lay outside the gene matches. Germline CDR1 is SEHNR and CDR2 is FQNEAQ (reference sequence). The CDR3 spans 16 residues. CDR3 sequence: CASSPKLAGAYNEQFF. DNA for the CDR3: TGTGCCAGCAGCCCTAAACTAGCGGGGGCCTACAATGAGCAGTTCTTC. Drawing the rest from reference TRBV7-9 and TRBJ2-1, the complete variable domain is DTGVSQNPRHKITKRGQNVTFRCDPISEHNRLYWYRQTLGQGPEFLTYFQNEAQLEKSRLLSDRFSAERPKGSFSTLEIQRTEQGDSAMYLCASSPKLAGAYNEQFFGPGTRLTVL.

The chain uses TRBV5-4 and TRBJ1-2, with D possibly TRBD1 on 5 matching bases. The CDR3 length is 14 residues. The germline CDR1 and CDR2 sequences are SGHNT and YYREEE (reference sequence). The V gene lost 2 bases and the J gene lost 8 bases, with 16 bases spanning the gap. The CDR3 here is CASSLSSGRWGYTF. The CDR3, as DNA: TGTGCCAGCAGCTTATCGTCAGGGCGGTGGGGCTACACCTTC.